The T cell receptor (beta chain) under discussion was sequenced for a study of T cell responses to AZD1222 COVID-19 vaccine. Study at large: Both about-4-week and about-12-week second-dose recipients were combined.

Repertoires were generated with immunoSEQ multiplex PCR, while TCRdb's copy carries only in-frame clones and drops some. This sample has 100,000 or so clones, with approximately 91% found just once. The CDR3 runs 16 residues. The V and J ends lost 6 bases and 6 bases, in that order; junction bases with no gene match: 11. Germline CDR1 is MNHEY and CDR2 is SVGEGT. This receptor was taken from an adult in good health. The chain joins TRBV6-2 or TRBV6-3 to TRBJ2-1, with 10 positions matching TRBD2. The source was peripheral blood, collected on day 0 of AZD1222 vaccination. The CDR3 region has the DNA TGTGCCAGCAGCCAGAGAGCGGGGGGGCGTTTCAATGAGCAGTTCTTC. Translation gives CASSQRAGGRFNEQFF.